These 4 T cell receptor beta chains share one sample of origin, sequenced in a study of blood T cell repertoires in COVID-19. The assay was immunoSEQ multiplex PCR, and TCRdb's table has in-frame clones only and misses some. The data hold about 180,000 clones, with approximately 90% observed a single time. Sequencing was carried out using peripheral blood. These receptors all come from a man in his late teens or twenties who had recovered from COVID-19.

CDR3 nucleotides: TGTGCCAGCAGCTTGGAGGGGCAGTCCTACGAGCAGTACTTC. Residues: CASSLEGQSYEQYF. The gene calls are TRBV5-6 and TRBJ2-7; D perhaps matches TRBD1 (5 bases). The germline V gene has CDR1 SGHDT and CDR2 YYEEEE. Trimming left V 0 bases short and J 1 base short, with 8 bases between. The CDR3 consists of 14 residues. The entire variable domain, with the rest obtained from reference TRBV5-6 and TRBJ2-7, is as follows: DAGVTQSPTHLIKTRGQQVTLRCSPKSGHDTVSWYQQALGQGPQFIFQYYEEEERQRGNFPDRFSGHQFPNYSSELNVNALLLGDSALYLCASSLEGQSYEQYFGPGTRLTVT.

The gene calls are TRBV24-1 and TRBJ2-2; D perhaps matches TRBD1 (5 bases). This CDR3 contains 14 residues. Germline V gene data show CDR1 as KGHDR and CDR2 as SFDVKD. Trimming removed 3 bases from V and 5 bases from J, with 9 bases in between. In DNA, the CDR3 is TGTGCCACCAGTGATGTCAGGGTTACCGGGGAGCTGTTTTTT. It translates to CATSDVRVTGELFF.

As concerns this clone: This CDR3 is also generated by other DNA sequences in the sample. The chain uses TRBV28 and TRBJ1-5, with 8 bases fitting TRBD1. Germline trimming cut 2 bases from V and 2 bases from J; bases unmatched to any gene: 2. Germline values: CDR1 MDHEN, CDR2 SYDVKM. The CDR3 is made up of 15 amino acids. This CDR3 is CASSLAGQGNQPQHF. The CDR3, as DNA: TGTGCCAGCAGTTTAGCGGGACAGGGCAATCAGCCCCAGCATTTT.

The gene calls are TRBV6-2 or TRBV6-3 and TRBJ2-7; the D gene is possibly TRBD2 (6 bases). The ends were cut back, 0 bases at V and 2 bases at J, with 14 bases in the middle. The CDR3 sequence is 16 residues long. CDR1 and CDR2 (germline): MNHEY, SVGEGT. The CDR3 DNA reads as TGTGCCAGCAGTTACTCCTTCCGGCTAGCGACCTACGAGCAGTACTTC. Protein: CASSYSFRLATYEQYF.